The next 23 T cell receptor beta chains were all read from a single sample in a study of blood T cell repertoires in COVID-19. Clones were sequenced by immunoSEQ multiplex PCR, and TCRdb holds only the in-frame ones, with some missing. The sample shows around 70,000 clones, 65% to 85% of them seen only once. What was sequenced was peripheral blood. These receptors originate from an elderly woman with active or convalescent COVID-19.

This chain joins TRBV5-1 and TRBJ2-7; a weak D match, TRBD2 (6 bases). This CDR3 has 16 amino acids. From germline, CDR1 is SGHRS and CDR2 YFSETQ. V was trimmed by 3 bases and J by 0 bases, leaving 16 bases between them. The DNA of the CDR3 is TGCGCCAGCAGCTACGCCGGGACTCTAAGCTCCTACGAGCAGTACTTC. Residues: CASSYAGTLSSYEQYF.

V usage is TRBV19 and J usage is TRBJ1-5; D is perhaps TRBD1 (5 bases). Trimming stripped 5 bases from V and 0 bases from J, with 11 bases between. The CDR3 runs 15 residues. Germline V gene sequence: CDR1 LNHDA, CDR2 SQIVND (reference sequence). The CDR3 reads CASSPRGDSNQPQHF. In nucleotides, the CDR3 is TGTGCCAGTAGTCCCCGGGGGGATAGCAATCAGCCCCAGCATTTT.

V usage is TRBV10-1 and J usage is TRBJ2-7, with 8 positions matching TRBD1. With 7 bases clipped from V and 1 base from J, the junction kept 15 bases outside the gene matches. Germline CDR1 reads WNHNN; CDR2 reads SYGVQD (reference sequence). This CDR3 is built from 17 residues. The CDR3 protein is CASILSRDRRYSYEQYF. CDR3 coding DNA: TGCGCCAGCATCCTTTCCCGGGACAGGCGATATTCCTACGAGCAGTACTTC.

The V gene is TRBV10-3, the J gene TRBJ2-1; 9 bases match TRBD1. The germline CDR1 and CDR2 sequences are ENHRY and SYGVKD. With 2 bases clipped from V and 7 bases from J, the junction kept 6 bases outside the gene matches. The CDR3 is 15 residues long. CDR3 amino acids: CAISEGGTGSNEQFF. The DNA for the CDR3 is TGTGCCATCAGTGAGGGGGGGACAGGGAGTAATGAGCAGTTCTTC.

The rearrangement uses TRBV7-8 and TRBJ2-3, with 8 bases fitting TRBD1. The germline gives CDR1 SGHVS, CDR2 FQNEAQ. V dropped 1 base and J dropped 0; count of bases not matched to a gene: 6. The CDR3 consists of 17 residues. CDR3 nucleotides: TGTGCCAGCAGCTTAGGTCGTAGGACAGGGAGCACAGATACGCAGTATTTT. Translation: CASSLGRRTGSTDTQYF.

The J gene is TRBJ2-1, the V gene TRBV5-4; possibly TRBD2 for D (7 bases). Germline loops: CDR1 SGHNT, CDR2 YYREEE (reference sequence). The CDR3 runs to 14 residues. V lost 0 bases to trimming and J lost 8 bases, with 12 bases between them. The CDR3 here is CASSLGGGAYEQFF. The CDR3 DNA is TGTGCCAGCAGCTTGGGTGGGGGGGCTTATGAGCAGTTCTTC.

J is TRBJ1-4 and V is TRBV5-4; 7 bases line up with TRBD1. Germline assignment: CDR1 SGHNT and CDR2 YYREEE (reference sequence). This CDR3 has 15 residues. V gave up 3 bases and J gave up 4 bases; unmatched junction bases: 6. CDR3 coding DNA: TGTGCCAGCAGCTCGGGGACAGAGAATAATGAAAAACTGTTTTTT. Its protein is CASSSGTENNEKLFF.

The chain uses TRBV2 and TRBJ1-2; unclear D gene. The CDR3 totals 10 residues. Germline CDR1 SNHLY, CDR2 FYNNEI. V lost 6 bases, J lost 5 bases, and 4 bases lay in between. For the CDR3, the DNA is TGTGCCAGCAGGTATTATGGCTACACCTTC. As protein: CASRYYGYTF.

This clone was observed once. The chain combines TRBV19 with TRBJ2-1; 7 bases are a match to TRBD2. The V segment lost 5 bases and the J segment 7 bases; nucleotides outside the gene matches: 8. CDR1 is LNHDA and CDR2 is SQIVND in the germline V gene (reference sequence). This CDR3 contains 14 residues. The CDR3: CASSLRTSSNEQFF. The DNA for the CDR3 is TGTGCCAGTAGTCTCAGGACTAGTTCAAATGAGCAGTTCTTC.

This clone appeared a few times. The V gene is TRBV12-3 or TRBV12-4, the J gene TRBJ2-1, with TRBD1 matching over 7 bases. The CDR3 covers 13 residues. The V gene end was trimmed by 8 bases and the J gene end by 4 bases; junction bases not matched to a gene: 5. The CDR3 loop reads CASRDRLYNEQFF. The CDR3 DNA reads TGTGCCAGCCGGGACAGATTATACAATGAGCAGTTCTTC.

This chain joins TRBV6-5 and TRBJ1-2; 8 positions match TRBD1. The V gene end was trimmed by 5 bases and the J gene end by 0 bases; junction bases not matched to a gene: 5. Germline CDR1 reads MNHEY; CDR2 reads SVGAGI. The CDR3 spans 15 residues. CDR3 sequence reads: CASSKQGDANYGYTF. CDR3 bases: TGTGCCAGCAGTAAACAGGGGGACGCTAACTATGGCTACACCTTC.

The sample holds a few counts of this clone. The chain couples TRBV11-2 to TRBJ1-5; 9 positions agree with TRBD1. Germline loops: CDR1 SGHAT, CDR2 FQNNGV. This CDR3 spans 16 amino acids. J lost 1 base, V lost 5 bases, and 6 bases had no gene match. CDR3 loop: CASSPTGGRSNQPQHF. In DNA, the CDR3 is TGTGCCAGCAGCCCAACAGGGGGCAGGAGCAATCAGCCCCAGCATTTT.

The chain employs TRBV19 and TRBJ2-7; D unresolved. The CDR3 contains 14 residues. V was pared by 3 bases and J by 3 bases, with 12 bases between. Germline V gene lookup returns CDR1 LNHDA and CDR2 SQIVND (reference sequence). In DNA form, the CDR3 reads TGTGCCAGTAGTATGTGGGCAGGTCGCTACGAGCAGTACTTC. Translated: CASSMWAGRYEQYF.

CDR3 coding DNA: TGCGCCAGCAGCTTGGGCAGGGCCACAGATACGCAGTATTTT. Residues: CASSLGRATDTQYF. The chain carries TRBV5-1 and TRBJ2-3; TRBD1 is a possible D gene (5 bases). Per the germline V gene, CDR1 is SGHRS and CDR2 is YFSETQ. This CDR3 comprises 14 residues. The V gene lost 0 bases and the J gene lost 2 bases, with 7 bases spanning the gap.

The J gene is TRBJ2-5, the V gene TRBV7-2; the match to TRBD2 covers 9 bases. CDR3 length equals 17 residues. Germline lookup yields CDR1 SGHTA and CDR2 FQGNSA. The V and J ends lost 4 bases and 5 bases, in that order; junction bases with no gene match: 14. The CDR3 bases are TGTGCCAGCAGCTCCGGTGTGGCTAGCGGGGCAGGGGAGACCCAGTACTTC. Protein product: CASSSGVASGAGETQYF. The whole variable domain, filled in from reference TRBV7-2 and TRBJ2-5, reads GAGVSQSPSNKVTEKGKDVELRCDPISGHTALYWYRQSLGQGLEFLIYFQGNSAPDKSGLPSDRFSAERTGGSVSTLTIQRTQQEDSAVYLCASSSGVASGAGETQYFGPGTRLLVL.

This clone has a single count. The chain joins TRBV14 to TRBJ1-3; D perhaps matches TRBD1 (6 bases). CDR1 and CDR2 from the germline V gene are SGHDN and FVKESK. The V gene lost 1 base and the J gene lost 0 bases, with 19 bases spanning the gap. CDR3 length: 19 amino acids. This chain's CDR3 is CASSQARVAGESSGNTIYF. CDR3 nucleotide sequence: TGTGCCAGCAGCCAAGCCCGTGTGGCAGGGGAGAGCTCTGGAAACACCATATATTTT.

The rearrangement links TRBV6-1 to TRBJ1-5; D not certain. The CDR3 totals 11 residues. CDR1 is MNHNS, CDR2 SASEGT, per germline. V was clipped by 3 bases and J by 11 bases, with 8 bases between them. The CDR3: CASSDPGTQHF. The CDR3 DNA sequence: TGTGCCAGCAGTGACCCGGGGACCCAGCATTTT.

The rearrangement links TRBV6-1 to TRBJ1-2; D remains ambiguous. The V and J ends lost 1 base and 4 bases respectively, with 7 bases between them. The V gene's germline CDR1 is MNHNS and CDR2 SASEGT. This CDR3 comprises 13 residues. CDR3 nucleotide sequence: TGTGCCAGCAGTGAAGATCGAGGCTATGGCTACACCTTC. Translating gives CASSEDRGYGYTF.

This rearrangement joins TRBV5-4 to TRBJ2-3, with 9 bases matching TRBD2. Germline-derived CDR1 and CDR2 are SGHNT and YYREEE (reference sequence). CDR3 length equals 17 residues. Trimming cost V 2 bases and J 5 bases; bases outside gene matches: 12. The CDR3 loop is CASSFNVAGDGVDTQYF. DNA of the CDR3: TGTGCCAGCAGCTTCAACGTAGCGGGAGACGGGGTAGATACGCAGTATTTT.

This clone has more than one count but fewer than ten. The chain links TRBV27 to TRBJ2-7; a possible D gene is TRBD2 (7 bases). Looked up from germline, CDR1 is MNHEY and CDR2 is SMNVEV (reference sequence). CDR3 length: 19 residues. The V and J ends lost 3 bases and 2 bases respectively, with 26 bases between them. CDR3 protein: CASSFRGGGLTVPTYEQYF. The CDR3 nucleotides are TGTGCCAGCAGTTTCAGGGGTGGGGGACTAACAGTCCCCACCTACGAGCAGTACTTC.

The chain couples TRBV10-2 to TRBJ1-1; D may be TRBD1 (5 bases). Germline values: CDR1 WSHSY, CDR2 SAAADI. CDR3 length: 13 amino acids. V lost 0 bases, J lost 11 bases, and 13 bases lay in between. Written as DNA, the CDR3 is TGCGCCAGCAGTGAGTCGGGGCAGATGGGCGCTTTCTTT. Encoded protein: CASSESGQMGAFF.

DNA for the CDR3: TGTGCCATCAGGTCCACGGGGGACAATGAGCAGTTCTTC. This encodes CAIRSTGDNEQFF. The chain combines TRBV10-3 with TRBJ2-1; possible D gene TRBD2, 6 bases. The CDR3 is 13 amino acids. CDR1 ENHRY and CDR2 SYGVKD come from the germline V gene. Trimming cost V 6 bases and J 5 bases, with 11 bases left between them.

The chain links TRBV19 to TRBJ1-3; no clear D gene. CDR1 and CDR2 (germline): LNHDA, SQIVND (reference sequence). The CDR3 runs to 17 residues. Between the trimmed V and J ends, which lost 2 bases and 0 bases, there was a span of 14 bases. This CDR3 reads CASSIWKAGLSGNTIYF. The CDR3 nucleotides are TGTGCCAGTAGTATATGGAAGGCAGGTCTCTCTGGAAACACCATATATTTT. Supplemented by reference TRBV19 and TRBJ1-3, the full variable domain reads DGGITQSPKYLFRKEGQNVTLSCEQNLNHDAMYWYRQDPGQGLRLIYYSQIVNDFQKGDIAEGYSVSREKKESFPLTVTSAQKNPTAFYLCASSIWKAGLSGNTIYFGEGSWLTVV.